The 21 T cell receptor beta chains below all came from one sample that was sequenced in a study of CD8 T cells in ankylosing spondylitis. TCRdb itself ran the 5' RACE reads through MiXCR, one entry per CDR3 protein. The top ten clones hold about 0.6% of a sample with some 250,000 distinct CDR3 sequences, roughly a quarter of them seen once. The material sequenced was blood, either unsorted or a sorted T cell fraction (not recorded which). All receptors derive from a male donor with ankylosing spondylitis or in good health (not recorded which).

The CDR3 loop reads CASSPIGHEQYF. The CDR3 coding sequence is TGCGCCAGCTCCCCTATCGGACACGAGCAGTACTTC. The chain has TRBV5-1 and TRBJ2-7; D call uncertain. Deletions cut 7 bases from V and 5 bases from J, with 13 bases between. Germline loops: CDR1 SGHRS, CDR2 YFSETQ. The CDR3 is made up of 12 amino acids. The whole variable domain, filled in from reference TRBV5-1 and TRBJ2-7, reads KAGVTQTPRYLIKTRGQQVTLSCSPISGHRSVSWYQQTPGQGLQFLFEYFSETQRNKGNFPGRFSGRQFSNSRSEMNVSTLELGDSALYLCASSPIGHEQYFGPGTRLTVT.

This clonotype was seen ten or more times. The gene calls are TRBV7-9 and TRBJ2-5; unclear D gene. The CDR3 is made up of 15 amino acids. V was shortened by 1 base and J by 0 bases, with 9 bases between the two germline ends. Germline assignment: CDR1 SEHNR and CDR2 FQNEAQ (reference sequence). The DNA of the CDR3 is TGTGCCAGCAGCTTAGTATCCAGCCACCAAGAGACCCAGTACTTC. Its translation: CASSLVSSHQETQYF.

This chain links TRBV12-2 with TRBJ2-5. TRBV12-2 is a pseudogene segment. The CDR3 is 19 residues long. CDR3: CASRLGQVTSGGYQETQYF. The DNA of the CDR3 is TGTGCAAGTCGCTTAGGTCAAGTGACTAGCGGGGGGTACCAAGAGACCCAGTACTTC.

CDR3 loop: CASSFSGGADYNEQFF. DNA of the CDR3: TGCGCCAGCAGCTTCAGCGGGGGGGCTGATTACAATGAGCAGTTCTTC. V and J are TRBV5-1 and TRBJ2-1; 10 bases are shared with TRBD2. This CDR3 spans 16 amino acids. J lost 4 bases, V lost 2 bases, and 6 bases had no gene match. The V gene's germline CDR1 is SGHRS and CDR2 YFSETQ.

J is TRBJ1-3 and V is TRBV10-3; no firm D call. Trimming removed 4 bases at V and 4 bases at J, with 5 bases between. The CDR3 sequence is 12 residues long. Germline V gene data show CDR1 as ENHRY and CDR2 as SYGVKD. The CDR3 protein is CAISVPGNTIYF. The CDR3 coding sequence is TGTGCCATCAGTGTCCCGGGAAACACCATATATTTT.

The sample holds many counts of this clonotype. This chain connects TRBV28 to TRBJ1-1; no definite D call. This CDR3 has 15 amino acids. Germline values: CDR1 MDHEN, CDR2 SYDVKM. V was cut by 5 bases and J by 1 base, with 14 bases left in between. DNA for the CDR3: TGTGCCAGCAGTCCCCAAGCGGCGGGGAACACTGAAGCTTTCTTT. Translating gives CASSPQAAGNTEAFF.

This clonotype was detected many times. V is TRBV29-1 and J is TRBJ2-3; no reliable D call. The germline V gene encodes CDR1 SQVTM and CDR2 ANQGSEA. Between the trimmed V and J ends, which lost 1 base and 6 bases, there was a span of 11 bases. This CDR3 is built from 13 residues. The CDR3 region is CSVEGQMGDTQYF. The CDR3 DNA sequence: TGCAGCGTTGAAGGGCAGATGGGGGATACGCAGTATTTT.

This clonotype was observed at least ten times. This chain connects TRBV12-3 or TRBV12-4 to TRBJ2-3; 9 bases align to TRBD2. CDR3 size: 15 residues. V trimming: 3 bases; J trimming: 8 bases; junction bases outside the gene matches: 9. The CDR3 DNA reads as TGTGCCAGCAGTTTCGCGGGACTAGCTAGGGGTACGCAGTATTTT. Residues: CASSFAGLARGTQYF.

This clonotype was seen at least ten times. The chain uses TRBV28 and TRBJ2-5; D perhaps matches TRBD1 (5 bases). CDR1 and CDR2 (germline): MDHEN, SYDVKM. The ends were cut back, 3 bases at V and 1 base at J, with 15 bases in the middle. This CDR3 contains 16 residues. The CDR3 nucleotides are TGTGCCAGCAGTTTTAGGGGAATCGCGACCCAAGAGACCCAGTACTTC. Translating it yields CASSFRGIATQETQYF. The full variable domain, in which reference TRBV28 and TRBJ2-5 provide the parts outside the CDR3, is DVKVTQSSRYLVKRTGEKVFLECVQDMDHENMFWYRQDPGLGLRLIYFSYDVKMKEKGDIPEGYSVSREKKERFSLILESASTNQTSMYLCASSFRGIATQETQYFGPGTRLLVL.

This clonotype was detected many times. CDR3 DNA sequence: TGCAGTGCTGGAATAGCGGGGGGGCCGTACAATGAGCAGTTCTTC. It encodes CSAGIAGGPYNEQFF. The chain employs TRBV20-1 and TRBJ2-1; TRBD2 agrees at 11 bases. Germline lookup yields CDR1 DFQATT and CDR2 SNEGSKA (reference sequence). The CDR3 has 15 residues. J lost 4 bases, V lost 5 bases, and 7 bases had no gene match.

Ten or more counts support this clonotype. J is TRBJ1-1 and V is TRBV4-1, with D maybe TRBD1 (6 bases). The CDR3 spans 13 residues. Germline-derived CDR1 and CDR2 are MGHRA and YSYEKL. Deletions cut 8 bases from V and 0 bases from J, with 10 bases between. The CDR3 DNA follows: TGCGCCAGCGGGACAAGCATGAACACTGAAGCTTTCTTT. Translation: CASGTSMNTEAFF.

There are a few counts of this clonotype. V usage is TRBV29-1 and J usage is TRBJ2-7, with 7 bases identical to TRBD1. The CDR3 has 13 amino acids. V shed 7 bases, J shed 3 bases, and the junction held 9 bases outside the gene matches. Germline CDR1 and CDR2: SQVTM and ANQGSEA. This CDR3 reads CSATGTVHYEQYF. The CDR3 nucleotides are TGCAGCGCAACCGGGACAGTGCACTACGAGCAGTACTTC.

The rearrangement links TRBV12-3 or TRBV12-4 to TRBJ1-2, with 7 bases identical to TRBD1. The V and J ends lost 3 bases and 4 bases, in that order; junction bases with no gene match: 17. The CDR3 has 18 residues. The CDR3 DNA reads as TGTGCCAGCAGTTTTAGGGGATGGCAGGGGGTACGAGGCTATGGCTACACCTTC. Protein sequence: CASSFRGWQGVRGYGYTF.

This clonotype was counted only a few times. The V and J genes are TRBV6-6 and TRBJ1-1; D uncertain. The CDR3 runs to 13 residues. The germline gives CDR1 MNHNY, CDR2 SVGAGI (reference sequence). The V gene lost 7 bases and the J gene lost 5 bases, with 14 bases spanning the gap. CDR3 bases: TGTGCCAGCATGGACGGTTTTAAGACTGAAGCTTTCTTT. Translated, it gives CASMDGFKTEAFF.

The chain links TRBV6-5 to TRBJ2-3, with 8 bases lining up with TRBD2. CDR3 length equals 17 residues. V lost 0 bases to trimming and J lost 1 base; unmatched junction nucleotides: 6. Per the germline V gene, CDR1 is MNHEY and CDR2 is SVGAGI. Here the CDR3 reads CASSYSSMRGGTDTQYF. The DNA of the CDR3 is TGTGCCAGCAGTTACTCGAGCATGCGGGGGGGCACAGATACGCAGTATTTT.

The chain is built from TRBV10-3 and TRBJ2-7; the D gene is possibly TRBD2 (5 bases). Trimming took off 8 bases at V and 0 bases at J, with 17 bases between the two ends. The CDR3 contains 15 residues. The germline CDR1 and CDR2 sequences are ENHRY and SYGVKD. The CDR3 DNA follows: TGTGCCATCTCCGGGCGCGGGTTGAGCTCCTACGAGCAGTACTTC. It is translated as CAISGRGLSSYEQYF.

The table lists this clonotype with a few counts. The chain recombines TRBV12-3 or TRBV12-4 with TRBJ2-1; 12 positions match TRBD1. J gave up 9 bases and V 5 bases, and 8 bases lay outside the gene matches. This CDR3 spans 15 amino acids. DNA for the CDR3: TGTGCCAGCAGTAGAGGGACAGGGGGCTCCCCTGAGCAGTTCTTC. Translating it yields CASSRGTGGSPEQFF.

This clonotype was seen at least ten times. The gene calls are TRBV20-1 and TRBJ2-3; possibly TRBD1 for D (6 bases). The CDR3 is 20 residues long. V was clipped by 0 bases and J by 0 bases, with 25 bases between them. Germline loops: CDR1 DFQATT, CDR2 SNEGSKA (reference sequence). The CDR3 nucleotides are TGCAGTGCTAGAGACCGCCGCACTGACAGGTGGAGCCCTAGCACAGATACGCAGTATTTT. It encodes CSARDRRTDRWSPSTDTQYF.

This clonotype was seen many times. V is TRBV20-1 and J is TRBJ2-3; either TRBD1 or TRBD2 may fit D (6 bases each). This CDR3 region has 13 residues. Germline CDR1 is DFQATT and CDR2 is SNEGSKA (reference sequence). Between the trimmed V and J ends, which lost 7 bases and 3 bases, there was a span of 14 bases. The CDR3 DNA sequence: TGCAGTGTGAGAGGGGGGCGGACAGATACGCAGTATTTT. This sequence encodes CSVRGGRTDTQYF.

The rearrangement links TRBV9 to TRBJ2-1; D is undetermined. Trimming shortened V by 2 bases and J by 4 bases, and 16 bases separated the two germline ends. The CDR3 extends over 16 amino acids. Germline CDR1 and CDR2: SGDLS and YYNGEE. The CDR3 is CASSVTPEPSYNEQFF. CDR3 DNA sequence: TGTGCCAGCAGCGTCACCCCGGAGCCATCGTACAATGAGCAGTTCTTC.

This clonotype occurred a few times. This chain uses TRBV20-1 with TRBJ2-7, with 12 bases that match TRBD2. V was pared by 3 bases and J by 3 bases, with 18 bases of the junction left unmatched. Looked up from germline, CDR1 is DFQATT and CDR2 is SNEGSKA (reference sequence). This CDR3 region has 19 residues. The CDR3 DNA is TGCAGTGCTAGGGTTCGGACTAGCGGGGTACGGCGGGGGGACTACGAGCAGTACTTC. This gives the protein CSARVRTSGVRRGDYEQYF.